The 10 T cell receptor beta chains presented below share a single source sample, sequenced in a study of blood T cell repertoires in COVID-19. Clones were sequenced by immunoSEQ multiplex PCR, and TCRdb holds only the in-frame ones, with some missing. The sample lists about 140,000 clones, about 86% occurring once. The sample comprised peripheral blood. The receptors here all came from a human donor in a cohort sampled during active COVID-19.

V gene TRBV18 combines with J gene TRBJ2-4; 8 positions match TRBD1. Germline values: CDR1 KGHSH, CDR2 LQKENI. This CDR3 comprises 20 residues. V shed 0 bases and J 0 bases; nucleotides not matched to a gene: 13. The chain's CDR3 is CASSPPPTQGAPLAKNIQYF. The CDR3 nucleotides read TGTGCCAGCTCACCACCCCCCACGCAGGGGGCCCCGCTAGCCAAAAACATTCAGTACTTC.

The chain joins TRBV2 to TRBJ1-4; 9 nucleotides agree with TRBD1. The germline gives CDR1 SNHLY, CDR2 FYNNEI. V lost 4 bases to trimming and J lost 4 bases; unmatched junction nucleotides: 4. The CDR3 contains 15 residues. The CDR3 here is CASSVGTGLNEKLFF. The CDR3 coding sequence is TGTGCCAGCAGTGTAGGGACAGGGCTTAATGAAAAACTGTTTTTT. The whole variable domain, remainder taken from reference TRBV2 and TRBJ1-4, is EPEVTQTPSHQVTQMGQEVILRCVPISNHLYFYWYRQILGQKVEFLVSFYNNEISEKSEIFDDQFSVERPDGSNFTLKIRSTKLEDSAMYFCASSVGTGLNEKLFFGSGTQLSVL.

The V call is TRBV19, the J call TRBJ2-5, with 7 bases matching TRBD1. The CDR3 is 16 amino acids. Germline V CDR1 and CDR2: LNHDA, SQIVND (reference sequence). Trimming took 2 bases from V and 0 from J; bases not matched to a gene: 6. In DNA form, the CDR3 reads TGTGCCAGTAGTATATTCCCAGGGACAGACCAAGAGACCCAGTACTTC. Translating gives CASSIFPGTDQETQYF.

The chain is built from TRBV10-2 and TRBJ2-5, with no clear D. V was pared by 7 bases and J by 0 bases, with 3 bases between. The germline V gene encodes CDR1 WSHSY and CDR2 SAAADI. The CDR3 contains 11 residues. This chain's CDR3 is CASINQETQYF. The CDR3 bases are TGCGCCAGCATAAACCAAGAGACCCAGTACTTC.

The rearrangement joins TRBV11-2 to TRBJ2-1, with D possibly matching TRBD2 (5 bases). V lost 0 bases to trimming and J lost 9 bases, with 15 bases between them. Germline V CDR1 and CDR2: SGHAT, FQNNGV. This CDR3 spans 15 amino acids. CDR3 in amino acids: CASSLERVRSSEQFF. The CDR3 coding sequence is TGTGCCAGCAGCTTAGAGCGGGTCCGGTCGAGTGAGCAGTTCTTC.

This clone was detected once. The chain recombines TRBV5-1 with TRBJ2-4; D not certain. V was shortened by 4 bases and J by 6 bases, with 11 bases between the two germline ends. This CDR3 is built from 13 residues. The germline gives CDR1 SGHRS, CDR2 YFSETQ. CDR3 nucleotides: TGCGCCAGCAGCCCACGCCAGTCAAACATTCAGTACTTC. Protein sequence: CASSPRQSNIQYF.

The sample holds a few counts of this clone. The V gene is TRBV7-9, the J gene TRBJ2-1; 10 bases map to TRBD1. J lost 2 bases, V lost 7 bases, and 2 bases had no gene match. The CDR3 is 14 amino acids. Per germline, CDR1 SEHNR and CDR2 FQNEAQ (reference sequence). CDR3 in amino acids: CASKDRGAYNEQFF. The CDR3 DNA is TGTGCCAGCAAGGACAGGGGGGCCTACAATGAGCAGTTCTTC.

The chain links TRBV5-1 to TRBJ2-5; D is undetermined. CDR1 SGHRS and CDR2 YFSETQ come from the germline V gene. This CDR3 region has 13 residues. V lost 5 bases to trimming and J lost 1 base, with 9 bases between them. CDR3 region: CASRPASQETQYF. CDR3 DNA: TGCGCCAGCAGGCCCGCGAGCCAAGAGACCCAGTACTTC.

This chain links TRBV10-3 with TRBJ2-3; a possible D gene is TRBD2 (7 bases). Looked up from germline, CDR1 is ENHRY and CDR2 is SYGVKD. The V end lost 6 bases, the J end lost 2 bases, and 15 bases lay between the germline ends. The CDR3 runs 15 residues. The CDR3: CAIRGGAPDTDTQYF. The CDR3, as DNA: TGTGCCATCAGGGGGGGGGCCCCAGACACAGATACGCAGTATTTT.

The V and J genes are TRBV5-6 and TRBJ2-3; 11 positions match TRBD2. CDR3 length equals 13 residues. Unmatched junction bases numbered 0, after V lost 3 bases and J lost 6 bases. CDR1 SGHDT and CDR2 YYEEEE come from the germline V gene. CDR3: CASSSSGGDTQYF. CDR3 nucleotides: TGTGCCAGCAGCTCTAGCGGGGGGGATACGCAGTATTTT.